This T cell receptor (beta chain) was profiled in a study of blood T cell repertoires in COVID-19. The assay was immunoSEQ multiplex PCR, and TCRdb's table has in-frame clones only and misses some. This sample yields roughly 70,000 clones, of which roughly nine tenths are seen a single time; over 1.2% belongs to the top ten. The TCR originated in a man in his forties or fifties with acute or convalescent COVID-19. The sequenced sample was peripheral blood.

The CDR3, as DNA: TGTGCCAGCAGCGTAGGGTGGGGGACGGGACTCGGCACAGATACGCAGTATTTT. Its protein is CASSVGWGTGLGTDTQYF. V usage is TRBV9 and J usage is TRBJ2-3, with D possibly being TRBD2 (6 bases). Per germline, CDR1 SGDLS and CDR2 YYNGEE. The CDR3 runs to 18 residues. V was pared by 0 bases and J by 1 base, with 18 bases between.